This TCR beta chain was captured by sequencing in a study of T cell responses to AZD1222 COVID-19 vaccine. In regard to this clone: Its antigen is currently unknown.

Doses given second, at about 4 or about 12 weeks, were pooled. Measured with immunoSEQ multiplex PCR; TCRdb has only the in-frame clones, and not every one. The sample has more than 110,000 clones; around 93% are singletons. Per the germline V gene, CDR1 is MDHEN and CDR2 is SYDVKM. V lost 4 bases and J lost 2; bases outside the gene matches: 8. This CDR3 has 16 residues. Study findings and constraints: Spike-specific TCR breadth and depth both grew after two AZD1222 doses. Only a handful of AZD1222 recipients were seropositive at baseline. Reportedly, nearly half of unique spike TCRs recognized epitopes outside B.1.351/B.1.1.7 mutations.

V is TRBV28 and J is TRBJ2-1; 7 bases line up with TRBD1. The starting material was peripheral blood, obtained 28 days after the second AZD1222 dose. The source is an adult who received the AZD1222 COVID-19 vaccine. CDR3 loop: CASSSYRGLAYNEQFF. The CDR3 DNA sequence: TGTGCCAGCAGTTCATACAGGGGCCTTGCCTACAATGAGCAGTTCTTC.